Detailed here is one T cell receptor (beta chain). Authors' processing steps: Estimation of nucleated cell counts was performed using reference gene primer amplification. Sequenced by immunoSEQ multiplex PCR; TCRdb stores in-frame clones only, minus some. V and J calls and clone size are as listed in that table; D and trimming were resolved from the DNA. The sample lists 250,000 or so clones; roughly 85% were seen once. The data were obtained in a study of blood T cell repertoires in COVID-19. Study background: Sources were T cells, B-cell-depleted T cells, or PBMCs; the material itself was cDNA or gDNA.

CDR3 length: 13 residues. Looked up from germline, CDR1 is SGHTA and CDR2 is FQGTGA. Trimming took 5 bases from V and 6 from J, leaving 13 bases between them. The specimen was peripheral blood. The sequence derives from a woman aged 25 to 39 with active or convalescent COVID-19. The chain uses TRBV7-3 and TRBJ1-1; D not resolved. The CDR3 reads CASSQDLFAEAFF. In DNA form, the CDR3 reads TGTGCCAGCAGCCAAGACTTATTCGCTGAAGCTTTCTTT.